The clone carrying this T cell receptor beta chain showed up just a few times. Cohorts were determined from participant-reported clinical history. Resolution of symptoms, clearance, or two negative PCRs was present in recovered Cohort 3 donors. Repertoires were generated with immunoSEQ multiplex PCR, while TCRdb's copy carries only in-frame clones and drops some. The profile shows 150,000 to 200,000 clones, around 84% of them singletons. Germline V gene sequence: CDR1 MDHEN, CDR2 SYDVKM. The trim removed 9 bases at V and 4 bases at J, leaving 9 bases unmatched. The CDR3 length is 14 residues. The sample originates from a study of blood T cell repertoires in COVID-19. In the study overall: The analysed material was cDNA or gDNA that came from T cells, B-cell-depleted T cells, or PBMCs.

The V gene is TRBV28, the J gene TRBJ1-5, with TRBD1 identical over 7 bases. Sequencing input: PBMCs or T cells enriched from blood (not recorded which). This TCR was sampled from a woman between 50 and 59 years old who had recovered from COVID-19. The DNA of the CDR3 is TGTGCCAGTATACAGGGGTTGGAGAATCAGCCCCAGCATTTT. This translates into CASIQGLENQPQHF.